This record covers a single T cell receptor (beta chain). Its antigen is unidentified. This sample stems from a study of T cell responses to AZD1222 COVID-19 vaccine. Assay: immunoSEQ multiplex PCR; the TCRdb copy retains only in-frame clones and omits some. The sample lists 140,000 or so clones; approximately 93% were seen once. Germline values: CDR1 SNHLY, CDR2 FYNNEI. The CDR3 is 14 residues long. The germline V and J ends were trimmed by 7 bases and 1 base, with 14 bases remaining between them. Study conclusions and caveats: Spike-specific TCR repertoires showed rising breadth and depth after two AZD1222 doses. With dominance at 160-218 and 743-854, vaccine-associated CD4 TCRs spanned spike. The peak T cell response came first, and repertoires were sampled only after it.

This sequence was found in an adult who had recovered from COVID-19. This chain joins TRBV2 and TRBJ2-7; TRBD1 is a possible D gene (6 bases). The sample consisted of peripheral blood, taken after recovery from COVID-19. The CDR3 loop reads CASNLLTGSYEQYF. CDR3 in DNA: TGTGCCAGCAACCTACTAACAGGGTCCTACGAGCAGTACTTC.